The T cell receptor beta chain under discussion was sequenced for a study of shared clonotypes between healthy human individuals. In the case of this clone: As yet, its antigen is unknown.

From CD4+ cells came CD45RA+ naive and CD45RA-negative memory subsets. The study's findings and limits: Genetic and exposure-history diversity was limited by the small donor number. Naive subsets, compared against memory subsets, generally had larger estimated richness values.

TCRdb's table, derived via immunoSEQ multiplex PCR, lists solely in-frame clones and lacks some. The table has about 680,000 clones, over 65% seen once. Trimming stripped 3 bases from V and 3 bases from J, with 11 bases between. Germline CDR1 reads LNHDA; CDR2 reads SQIVND (reference sequence). The CDR3 extends over 14 amino acids. This chain joins TRBV19 and TRBJ1-2; the D gene is possibly TRBD1 (5 bases). The sample was memory CD4+ T cells sorted from blood. The subset here: CD45RA-negative fraction. This TCR was sampled from a woman younger than 45 in good health. The CDR3 loop reads CASSIGGVDYGYTF. The CDR3 DNA is TGTGCCAGTAGTATCGGGGGGGTCGACTATGGCTACACCTTC.